The source of this T cell receptor (beta chain) is a study of blood T cell repertoires in COVID-19. The wider study: The analysed material was cDNA or gDNA that came from T cells, B-cell-depleted T cells, or PBMCs.

Participants were aged roughly 18 to 89 years, lived in under 25 US areas, and enrolled virtually. Participants reported their clinical history, and cohort assignment relied on those reports. In the authors' workflow: By means of reference gene primer amplification, nucleated cell counts were estimated. The method was immunoSEQ multiplex PCR; TCRdb's version includes in-frame clones alone and lacks a portion of them. Clone size and the V and J calls come from that table; the DNA yielded D and trimming. The data hold 300,000 to 350,000 clones, with 75% to 90% observed a single time. The germline V and J ends were trimmed by 0 bases and 3 bases, with 16 bases remaining between them. The germline V gene has CDR1 SGHDT and CDR2 YYEEEE. CDR3 size: 17 residues.

Source material: PBMCs or T cells enriched from blood (not recorded which). The receptor was isolated from a man under 40 who had recovered from COVID-19. The rearrangement links TRBV5-6 to TRBJ1-5; D gene ambiguous. The CDR3 reads CASSLAGEGWVNQPQHF. The CDR3 DNA sequence: TGTGCCAGCAGCTTGGCTGGGGAGGGCTGGGTCAATCAGCCCCAGCATTTT.